The sample holds one count of the clone carrying this T cell receptor (beta chain). The record originates from a study of control samples from healthy donors and cancer patients. Germline CDR1 and CDR2: SGHTA and FQGNSA. The CDR3 contains 16 residues. V lost 1 base, J lost 1 base, and 13 bases lay in between. The protocol was immunoSEQ multiplex PCR, while the TCRdb copy is restricted to in-frame clones and leaves out a portion. The repertoire holds 25,000 to 35,000 clones, with 90% to 95% as singletons. This TCR was recovered from a man between 50 and 59 years old with lung cancer. The sequenced sample was PBMCs. The chain recombines TRBV7-2 with TRBJ2-5; no clear D gene. Here the CDR3 reads CASSLGPARSQETQYF. The CDR3 DNA is TGTGCCAGCAGCTTAGGCCCCGCGCGGAGCCAAGAGACCCAGTACTTC.